These 2 T cell receptor beta chains were all obtained from the same sample, sequenced in a study of brain T cells in children with intractable seizures. Sequencing was performed with immunoSEQ multiplex PCR; in TCRdb, only in-frame clones are kept and a portion is missing. This sample carries 300,000 to 400,000 clones, over 90% of them seen once, and the ten largest clones take 5.7%. The time point here: blood from clinic visit 5 months post-surgery; TSC patient then seizure free. Sequencing used peripheral blood, obtained 4 to 5 months after surgery. These receptor sequences come from a boy in the first two years of life with tuberous sclerosis and intractable seizures.

In its sample, this clone was seen once. This chain joins TRBV5-1 and TRBJ1-5; TRBD1 agrees at 8 bases. V lost 3 bases, J lost 4 bases, and 3 bases stayed unmatched. CDR3 size: 14 residues. Germline CDR1 reads SGHRS; CDR2 reads YFSETQ. The CDR3, as DNA: TGCGCCAGCAGCTCCGGACAGGGAAATCAGCCCCAGCATTTT. This sequence encodes CASSSGQGNQPQHF. Full variable domain (remainder filled in from reference TRBV5-1 and TRBJ1-5): KAGVTQTPRYLIKTRGQQVTLSCSPISGHRSVSWYQQTPGQGLQFLFEYFSETQRNKGNFPGRFSGRQFSNSRSEMNVSTLELGDSALYLCASSSGQGNQPQHFGDGTRLSIL.

The sample holds one count of this clone. The chain employs TRBV5-1 and TRBJ2-7; TRBD1 is a possible D gene (6 bases). V was cut by 1 base and J by 0 bases, with 17 bases left in between. The CDR3 covers 17 residues. Germline lookup yields CDR1 SGHRS and CDR2 YFSETQ. In DNA form, the CDR3 reads TGCGCCAGCAGCTTGAAGGCCCGGACAGAGAGCTCCTACGAGCAGTACTTC. Translated, it gives CASSLKARTESSYEQYF.